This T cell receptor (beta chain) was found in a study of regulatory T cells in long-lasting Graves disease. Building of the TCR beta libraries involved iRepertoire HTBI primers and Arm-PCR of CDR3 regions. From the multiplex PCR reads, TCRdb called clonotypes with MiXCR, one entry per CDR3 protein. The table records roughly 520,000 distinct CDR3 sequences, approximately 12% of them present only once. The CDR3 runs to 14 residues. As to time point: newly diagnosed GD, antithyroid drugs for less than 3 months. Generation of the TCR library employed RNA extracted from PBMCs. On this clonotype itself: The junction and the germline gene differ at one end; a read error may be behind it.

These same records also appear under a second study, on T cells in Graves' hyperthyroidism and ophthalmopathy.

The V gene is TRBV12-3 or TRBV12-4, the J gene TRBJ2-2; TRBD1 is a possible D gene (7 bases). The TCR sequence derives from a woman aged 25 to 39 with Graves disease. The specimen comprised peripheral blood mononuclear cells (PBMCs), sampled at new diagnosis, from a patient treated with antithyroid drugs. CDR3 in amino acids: CASSWTGRGGELSF. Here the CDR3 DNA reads TGTGCCAGCAGTTGGACAGGCCGGGGCGGGGAGCTGTCTTTT.